This T cell receptor beta chain was identified in a study of blood T cell repertoires in COVID-19. For the study at large: COVID-19 samples collected from the United States, Italy and Spain covered acute and convalescent phases. T cells, B-cell-depleted T cells, or PBMCs provided the cDNA or gDNA that served as material.

Clones were sequenced by immunoSEQ multiplex PCR, and TCRdb holds only the in-frame ones, with some missing. Among fewer than 250,000 clones, 84% were seen once, and the ten largest hold 4.5% to 6%. Looked up from germline, CDR1 is SNHLY and CDR2 is FYNNEI. The CDR3 totals 13 residues. With 4 bases removed from V and 4 bases from J, the gap between germline ends came to 10 bases. The rearrangement uses TRBV2 and TRBJ1-2; TRBD1 is a possible D gene (5 bases). This TCR came from a woman in her sixties or seventies with active or convalescent COVID-19. The sample comprised peripheral blood. CDR3 nucleotide sequence: TGTGCCAGCAGTGGTCAGGGTATCTATGGCTACACCTTC. This encodes CASSGQGIYGYTF.